The 27 T cell receptor beta chains presented below share a single source sample, sequenced in a study of OX40 agonist ivuxolimab in advanced cancers. Sequenced by immunoSEQ multiplex PCR; TCRdb stores in-frame clones only, minus some. Found here are roughly 70,000 clones, about 85% of them singletons; the top ten hold approximately 4.3%. Specimen: CD4+ or CD8+ T cells sorted from blood, collected in a trial of the OX40 agonist ivuxolimab. Source of these receptors: an adult with an advanced solid tumor such as melanoma, head and neck, liver or kidney cancer.

The chain uses TRBV18 and TRBJ1-5; possibly TRBD1 for D (6 bases). V dropped 6 bases and J dropped 10 bases, with 19 bases sitting between them. Germline assignment: CDR1 KGHSH and CDR2 LQKENI. The CDR3 covers 14 residues. The DNA of the CDR3 is TGTGCCAGCTCCCCGGACAGTCGGGTAGGACCCCAGCATTTT. It translates to CASSPDSRVGPQHF.

The chain uses TRBV4-1 and TRBJ2-5, with a weak D call TRBD2 (5 bases). CDR3 length: 15 amino acids. Trimming pared 3 bases from V and 5 bases from J, leaving 16 bases between. Germline assignment: CDR1 MGHRA and CDR2 YSYEKL. CDR3 sequence reads: CASSQMAPGKETQYF. CDR3 nucleotides: TGCGCCAGCAGCCAGATGGCACCGGGAAAGGAGACCCAGTACTTC.

CDR3 sequence (DNA): TGCGCCAGCAGTCCGACAGGGGGACTAAAAACCTACGAGCAGTACTTC. Residues: CASSPTGGLKTYEQYF. The J gene is TRBJ2-7, the V gene TRBV4-1; 9 positions agree with TRBD1. Trimming removed 6 bases from V and 2 bases from J; junction bases left unmatched: 11. Germline CDR1 and CDR2: MGHRA and YSYEKL. The CDR3 is made up of 16 amino acids.

This clone was recorded once. This chain joins TRBV4-2 and TRBJ1-4, with 11 bases that match TRBD1. Germline CDR1 LGHNA, CDR2 YNFKEQ. The trim removed 4 bases at V and 5 bases at J, leaving 3 bases unmatched. The CDR3 has 15 amino acids. The CDR3 coding sequence is TGTGCCAGCAGCCCCTGGGACAGGGGGAATGAAAAACTGTTTTTT. Encoded protein: CASSPWDRGNEKLFF.

This clone was picked up one time. This chain connects TRBV10-3 to TRBJ2-7; 13 bases align to TRBD2. This CDR3 region has 14 residues. Per germline, CDR1 ENHRY and CDR2 SYGVKD. V shed 4 bases and J 4 bases; nucleotides not matched to a gene: 1. CDR3 loop: CAISGTSGSYEQYF. For the CDR3, the DNA is TGTGCCATCAGTGGGACTAGCGGGAGTTACGAGCAGTACTTC.

This chain connects TRBV4-1 to TRBJ2-1, with D uncertain. CDR1 and CDR2 (germline): MGHRA, YSYEKL. Trimming stripped 0 bases from V and 6 bases from J, with 15 bases between. The CDR3 contains 16 residues. The CDR3 loop is CASSQDGARNLNEQFF. CDR3 nucleotides: TGCGCCAGCAGCCAAGATGGCGCTAGAAATCTCAATGAGCAGTTCTTC.

The chain uses TRBV5-1 and TRBJ2-5; no firm D call. Germline V gives CDR1 SGHRS, CDR2 YFSETQ. CDR3 size: 15 residues. V lost 0 bases to trimming and J lost 1 base, with 10 bases between them. CDR3 nucleotides: TGCGCCAGCAGCTTGGAAGGTTTGGCCCAAGAGACCCAGTACTTC. It codes for CASSLEGLAQETQYF.

This chain joins TRBV27 and TRBJ1-6; the match to TRBD1 covers 8 bases. CDR1 and CDR2 (germline): MNHEY, SMNVEV (reference sequence). The CDR3 covers 17 residues. The V segment lost 5 bases and the J segment 0 bases; nucleotides outside the gene matches: 6. The CDR3 here is CASSPGTGSSYNSPLHF. In DNA, the CDR3 is TGTGCCAGCAGTCCCGGGACAGGTAGCTCCTATAATTCACCCCTCCACTTT.

In this sample, this clone is medium-sized. The chain has TRBV30 and TRBJ1-5; the D is unclear. V lost 1 base and J 4 bases, leaving 8 bases between the germline ends. This CDR3 has 13 residues. Germline-derived CDR1 and CDR2 are GTSNPN and SVGIG (reference sequence). The CDR3 bases are TGTGCCTGGAGTGGGCAGAGGAATCAGCCCCAGCATTTT. This translates into CAWSGQRNQPQHF.

This chain uses TRBV28 with TRBJ2-7; no definite D call. There are 12 residues in the CDR3. Per germline, CDR1 MDHEN and CDR2 SYDVKM. Trimming cost V 5 bases and J 0 bases, with 5 bases left between them. CDR3 protein: CASSATSYEQYF. CDR3 coding DNA: TGTGCCAGCAGTGCCACCTCCTACGAGCAGTACTTC.

J is TRBJ2-5 and V is TRBV10-3, with 7 positions matching TRBD1. J gave up 5 bases and V 11 bases, and 8 bases lay outside the gene matches. CDR3 size: 12 residues. Looked up from germline, CDR1 is ENHRY and CDR2 is SYGVKD. CDR3 bases: TGTGCCTCCAGGGGGACAGAGGAGACCCAGTACTTC. Its protein is CASRGTEETQYF.

V is TRBV19 and J is TRBJ2-1, with D tentatively TRBD2 (5 bases). Germline-derived CDR1 and CDR2 are LNHDA and SQIVND (reference sequence). CDR3 length: 14 amino acids. Deletions cut 1 base from V and 11 bases from J, with 15 bases between. CDR3 in amino acids: CASSIVSVPSQQFF. The CDR3 nucleotides read TGTGCCAGTAGTATAGTTAGCGTCCCCTCCCAGCAGTTCTTC.

CDR3 in amino acids: CASSAERGREQYF. The CDR3 nucleotides are TGTGCCAGCAGTGCTGAGCGGGGCCGCGAGCAGTACTTC. V usage is TRBV6-1 and J usage is TRBJ2-7; 7 bases line up with TRBD2. The V segment lost 4 bases and the J segment 6 bases; nucleotides outside the gene matches: 6. Germline assignment: CDR1 MNHNS and CDR2 SASEGT. The CDR3 covers 13 residues.

The chain has TRBV28 and TRBJ2-7; 9 bases fit TRBD2. This CDR3 is 15 amino acids long. From germline, CDR1 is MDHEN and CDR2 SYDVKM. Unmatched junction bases numbered 9, after V lost 4 bases and J lost 5 bases. CDR3 DNA sequence: TGTGCCAGCAGTTCTCCTAGCGGGGCAGGGAACGAGCAGTACTTC. Amino acids: CASSSPSGAGNEQYF.

The rearrangement uses TRBV6-5 and TRBJ2-5; 9 positions agree with TRBD1. The germline gives CDR1 MNHEY, CDR2 SVGAGI. The ends lost 5 bases at V and 2 bases at J; junction bases unmatched: 3. The CDR3 loop spans 14 amino acids. DNA of the CDR3: TGTGCCAGCAGTCGGGACAGGGTACAAGAGACCCAGTACTTC. Its translation is CASSRDRVQETQYF.

As DNA, the CDR3 is TGTGCCAGCAGTGAAACCGGACTAGCGGGGGGGAGAGAGACCCAGTACTTC. It specifies CASSETGLAGGRETQYF. The chain is built from TRBV25-1 and TRBJ2-5; 15 positions match TRBD2. The V gene end was trimmed by 2 bases and the J gene end by 4 bases; junction bases not matched to a gene: 5. The CDR3 covers 17 residues. Looked up from germline, CDR1 is MGHDK and CDR2 is SYGVNS.

V is TRBV6-4 and J is TRBJ1-5; 11 positions agree with TRBD1. The V gene's germline CDR1 is MRHNA and CDR2 SNTAGT. The CDR3 is made up of 17 amino acids. Trimming took 6 bases from V and 6 from J; bases not matched to a gene: 13. CDR3 residues: CASSPDRGRLNGQPQHF. DNA for the CDR3: TGTGCCAGCAGCCCGGACAGGGGGCGCCTTAACGGTCAGCCCCAGCATTTT.

The CDR3 bases are TGTGCCAGCAGTCGCGCGGGGGGGGAACATACTGAAGCTTTCTTT. Protein: CASSRAGGEHTEAFF. The V call is TRBV6-5, the J call TRBJ1-1; tentative D call: TRBD1 (5 bases). This CDR3 comprises 15 residues. Between the trimmed V and J ends, which lost 5 bases and 5 bases, there was a span of 18 bases. The germline V gene has CDR1 MNHEY and CDR2 SVGAGI.

This clone was observed a handful of times. V usage is TRBV19 and J usage is TRBJ2-5, with 9 bases that match TRBD1. This CDR3 spans 15 amino acids. Germline-derived CDR1 and CDR2 are LNHDA and SQIVND (reference sequence). Trimming at V came to 3 bases and at J to 2 bases, leaving 4 bases not matched to a gene. The CDR3: CASSIGTGQQETQYF. CDR3 nucleotide sequence: TGTGCCAGTAGTATCGGGACAGGGCAACAAGAGACCCAGTACTTC.

The chain has TRBV10-1 and TRBJ2-5; D may be TRBD1 or TRBD2 (5 bases each). The length of the CDR3 is 16 residues. Per germline, CDR1 WNHNN and CDR2 SYGVQD (reference sequence). Trimming took 2 bases from V and 2 from J, leaving 15 bases between them. The CDR3 is CASSEGMGVRQETQYF. The CDR3 bases are TGCGCCAGCAGTGAGGGGATGGGGGTTCGTCAAGAGACCCAGTACTTC.

The V and J genes are TRBV27 and TRBJ1-5, with D possibly matching TRBD1 (5 bases). Per germline, CDR1 MNHEY and CDR2 SMNVEV (reference sequence). This CDR3 is 18 amino acids long. Trimming removed 5 bases from V and 3 bases from J, with 23 bases in between. The chain's CDR3 is CASSRTFSGMSANQPQHF. CDR3 DNA: TGTGCCAGCAGTCGAACCTTTTCAGGGATGTCCGCCAATCAGCCCCAGCATTTT.

The V and J genes are TRBV5-1 and TRBJ1-2; no firm D call. Germline-derived CDR1 and CDR2 are SGHRS and YFSETQ. The V and J ends lost 0 bases and 4 bases respectively, with 10 bases between them. CDR3 length equals 14 residues. The CDR3, as DNA: TGCGCCAGCAGCTTGGAGGCGGGTTCCTATGGCTACACCTTC. Encoded protein: CASSLEAGSYGYTF.

The gene calls are TRBV27 and TRBJ1-5; the match to TRBD1 covers 7 bases. The CDR3 spans 14 residues. In germline, CDR1 is MNHEY, CDR2 SMNVEV (reference sequence). V was pared by 0 bases and J by 7 bases, with 3 bases of the junction left unmatched. The CDR3: CASSLSQGVQPQHF. DNA of the CDR3: TGTGCCAGCAGTTTATCTCAGGGGGTCCAGCCCCAGCATTTT.

The chain recombines TRBV27 with TRBJ1-1; 11 nucleotides align to TRBD1. J lost 2 bases, V lost 6 bases, and 8 bases had no gene match. CDR3 size: 16 residues. CDR1 is MNHEY and CDR2 is SMNVEV in the germline V gene (reference sequence). The CDR3 coding sequence is TGTGCCAGCAGCTTGGGACAGGGGGAACCAAACACTGAAGCTTTCTTT. Translating it yields CASSLGQGEPNTEAFF.

This chain links TRBV7-8 with TRBJ1-5; unclear D gene. Germline V gene sequence: CDR1 SGHVS, CDR2 FQNEAQ. Trimming took 5 bases from V and 0 from J, leaving 11 bases between them. The CDR3 consists of 15 residues. CDR3 residues: CASSPSGASNQPQHF. DNA for the CDR3: TGTGCCAGCAGCCCCTCGGGCGCTAGCAATCAGCCCCAGCATTTT.

This clone turned up a few times. The chain uses TRBV7-8 and TRBJ1-2, with D perhaps matching TRBD1 (5 bases). The length of the CDR3 is 14 residues. The V end was cut by 4 bases, the J end by 4 bases, with 13 bases between. CDR1 and CDR2 from the germline V gene are SGHVS and FQNEAQ. The chain's CDR3 is CASSSRQPPYGYTF. CDR3 sequence (DNA): TGTGCCAGCAGCTCAAGACAGCCGCCCTATGGCTACACCTTC.

The count of this clone is one. The V and J genes are TRBV20-1 and TRBJ2-3; D call uncertain. Trimming took 2 bases from V and 6 from J, leaving 3 bases between them. The CDR3 is 10 amino acids. Germline V gene data show CDR1 as DFQATT and CDR2 as SNEGSKA (reference sequence). The DNA of the CDR3 is TGCAGTGCTAGATATGATACGCAGTATTTT. It is translated as CSARYDTQYF.